Listed below are T cell receptor beta chains from one sample, sequenced in a study of radiotherapy plus CTLA-4 blockade in lung cancer. Clones were sequenced by immunoSEQ multiplex PCR, and TCRdb holds only the in-frame ones, with some missing. This table has 11,000 to 15,000 clones, more than 70% appearing once. The source was peripheral blood, collected from a patient treated with radiotherapy plus ipilimumab. The receptors stem from a human donor with non-small cell lung cancer that progressed on radiotherapy plus ipilimumab. Some clones in this sample may be carry-over from other donors' samples. Both conserved end residues are part of each CDR3. D genes are given only for firm matches. Where a row states a size, it is once, few, many or the class of an expanded clone; other rows omit it.

d_call	v_call	j_call	clone_size	cdr3_aa	cdr3_nt
TRBD1	TRBV4-2	TRBJ2-7	-	CASSQDSRQGGHYEQYF	TGTGCCAGCAGCCAAGACTCCCGACAGGGTGGACACTACGAGCAGTACTTC
-	TRBV18	TRBJ2-3	-	CASSPTGTDTQYF	TGTGCCAGCTCCCCAACAGGGACAGATACGCAGTATTTT
TRBD1	TRBV5-1	TRBJ2-1	-	CASSYRQGAYNEQFF	TGCGCCAGCAGCTACCGACAGGGGGCCTACAATGAGCAGTTCTTC
TRBD1	TRBV11-2	TRBJ1-2	-	CASSPGQRMGGYTF	TGTGCCAGCAGCCCGGGACAGCGGATGGGTGGCTACACCTTC
-	TRBV25-1	TRBJ2-7	-	CASSVTILSYEQYF	TGTGCCAGCAGTGTGACAATCTTGTCCTACGAGCAGTACTTC
-	TRBV28	TRBJ1-5	-	CASSRNAPVSNQPQHF	TGTGCCAGCAGCCGAAACGCCCCGGTTAGCAATCAGCCCCAGCATTTT
-	TRBV11-2	TRBJ1-1	-	CASSPSRGAEAFF	TGTGCCAGCAGCCCTAGTCGCGGGGCTGAGGCTTTCTTT
-	TRBV19	TRBJ2-5	-	CASSFMGRETQYF	TGTGCCAGTAGTTTTATGGGGCGGGAGACCCAGTACTTC
TRBD1	TRBV6-6	TRBJ2-6	-	CASSAGQGGGANVLTF	TGTGCCAGCAGTGCGGGACAGGGAGGAGGGGCCAACGTCCTGACTTTC
TRBD2	TRBV7-2	TRBJ2-3	-	CASSPTGTSGTHTDTQYF	TGTGCCAGCAGCCCGACCGGGACTAGCGGGACGCACACAGATACGCAGTATTTT
-	TRBV5-1	TRBJ2-7	once	CASSLAAGLNEQYF	TGCGCCAGCAGCTTGGCTGCAGGGTTGAACGAGCAGTACTTC
TRBD1	TRBV19	TRBJ1-4	-	CASSPGQLNEKLFF	TGTGCCAGTAGCCCGGGACAGTTAAATGAAAAACTGTTTTTT
TRBD1	TRBV6-1	TRBJ2-7	few	CATYTGGPYEQYF	TGTGCCACCTATACAGGGGGCCCCTACGAGCAGTACTTC
TRBD2	TRBV14	TRBJ2-3	-	CASSPLGTRTTDTQYF	TGTGCCAGCAGCCCCCTCGGGACTAGAACCACAGATACGCAGTATTTT
-	TRBV29-1	TRBJ2-7	-	CSVGEIGGDEQYF	TGCAGCGTTGGAGAGATAGGAGGCGACGAGCAGTACTTC
-	TRBV2	TRBJ1-2	-	CASSVSKGYGYTF	TGTGCCAGCAGTGTCTCGAAGGGGTATGGCTACACCTTC
TRBD2	TRBV4-3	TRBJ2-7	few	CASSQVASGDHYEQYF	TGCGCCAGCAGCCAAGTTGCTAGCGGGGACCACTACGAGCAGTACTTC
-	TRBV11-2	TRBJ2-5	-	CASSSPGGGETQYF	TGTGCCAGCAGCTCCCCTGGGGGAGGAGAGACCCAGTACTTC
TRBD2	TRBV9	TRBJ2-7	-	CASSVGREIYEQYF	TGTGCCAGCAGCGTGGGGCGGGAGATCTACGAGCAGTACTTC
TRBD1	TRBV6-6	TRBJ2-7	few	CASSQPQGWNEQYF	TGTGCCAGCAGTCAGCCACAGGGGTGGAACGAGCAGTACTTC
TRBD1	TRBV7-2	TRBJ1-5	-	CASSLYGTGAGQPQHF	TGTGCCAGCAGCTTATATGGGACAGGGGCCGGTCAGCCCCAGCATTTT
-	TRBV2	TRBJ1-1	once	CASSSGANTEAFF	TGTGCCAGCAGCTCAGGGGCGAACACTGAAGCTTTCTTT
-	TRBV6-1	TRBJ1-2	-	CASSEDAGTFYGYTF	TGTGCCAGCAGTGAAGATGCCGGGACATTTTATGGCTACACCTTC
-	TRBV14	TRBJ2-3	-	CASSQLSGGDTQYF	TGTGCCAGCAGCCAACTTAGCGGAGGAGATACGCAGTATTTT